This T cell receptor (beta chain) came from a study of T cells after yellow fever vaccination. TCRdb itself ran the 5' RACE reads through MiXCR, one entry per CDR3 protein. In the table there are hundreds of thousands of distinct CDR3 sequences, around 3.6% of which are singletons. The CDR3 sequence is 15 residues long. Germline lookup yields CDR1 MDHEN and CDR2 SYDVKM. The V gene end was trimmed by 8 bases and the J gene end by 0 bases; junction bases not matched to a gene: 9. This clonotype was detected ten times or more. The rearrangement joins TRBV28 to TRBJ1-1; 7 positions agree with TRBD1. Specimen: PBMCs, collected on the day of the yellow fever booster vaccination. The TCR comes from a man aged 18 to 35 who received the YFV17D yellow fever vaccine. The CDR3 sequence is CASCTGTVMNTEAFF. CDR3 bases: TGTGCCAGCTGCACCGGGACAGTCATGAACACTGAAGCTTTCTTT.